This T cell receptor beta chain emerged from a study of blood T cell repertoires in COVID-19. Across the study: COVID-19 samples, acute and convalescent, were from the United States, Italy and Spain.

Categorization into cohorts depended on clinical history that participants reported. The CDR3 has 12 amino acids. Trimming cost V 2 bases and J 10 bases, with 6 bases left between them. Germline CDR1 reads SGHTA; CDR2 reads FQGNSA. In the original analysis: Amplified reference gene primers provided the basis for estimating nucleated cell counts. TCRdb's table, derived via immunoSEQ multiplex PCR, lists solely in-frame clones and lacks some. From that table come the V and J calls and clone size; the DNA was used to work out D and trimming. The data contain 270,000 or so clones, 85% to 90% of them singletons.

The J gene is TRBJ1-6, the V gene TRBV7-2; no firm D call. Sequences were obtained from PBMCs or T cells enriched from blood (not recorded which). The source of this sequence is a woman aged 30 to 39 with acute COVID-19. The CDR3 loop is CASSLTLSPLHF. DNA for the CDR3: TGTGCCAGCAGCTTAACTTTATCACCCCTCCACTTT.